A selection of T cell receptor beta chains follows, all from one sample in a study of T cells in severe cutaneous drug reactions. TCRdb reanalyzed the multiplex PCR reads, giving one entry per CDR3 protein sequence and no DNA. The sample holds roughly 9,000 distinct CDR3 sequences. Sequenced input: cells from a skin blister. All receptors come from a human donor with a severe cutaneous adverse drug reaction. CDR3s include the opening cysteine and the closing phenylalanine or tryptophan. Only some rows state a clone size, as once, few, many or a class for expanded clones.

TRBV29-1	.	TRBJ2-7	CSGGGRGSYEQYF
TRBV15	.	TRBJ2-5	CATARYPETQYF
TRBV15	.	TRBJ2-5	CATSSIAGETQYF
TRBV5-5	.	TRBJ1-6	CASSFLKDMSSPLHF
TRBV4-2	.	TRBJ2-3	CASSQSSGLTTDTQYF
TRBV29-1	.	TRBJ2-7	CSALRQGVAYEQYF
TRBV6-5	.	TRBJ2-7	CASRDPGTGHYEQYF
TRBV5-1	.	TRBJ1-1	CASSTPGDGNTEAFF
TRBV5-1	.	TRBJ1-2	CASSLIAGQGYTF
TRBV4-3	.	TRBJ2-6	CASSQDGLLSGANVLTF
TRBV15	.	TRBJ2-5	CATSKNPGLSQETQYF
TRBV30	medium-sized	TRBJ1-2	CAWIGQGAGGYTF
TRBV2	medium-sized	TRBJ2-7	CASSEMREQYF
TRBV28	.	TRBJ2-5	CASSASGARRQETQYF
TRBV7-9	.	TRBJ1-4	CASSSSNGGGRLFF
TRBV4-1	.	TRBJ2-5	CASSQGLAGSETQYF
TRBV7-2	.	TRBJ2-3	CASSLDSAALTDTQYF
TRBV27	large	TRBJ2-7	CASSRLLAGGREQYF
TRBV27	.	TRBJ1-1	CASSSPEGTEAFF
TRBV7-2	.	TRBJ2-7	CASSNPTSGSYEQYF
TRBV7-2	.	TRBJ1-6	CASSLEEIQYNSPLHF
TRBV6-6	.	TRBJ2-5	CASSYSRPLLRDKKETQYF
TRBV5-6	.	TRBJ2-1	CASSAAGTGGRNEQFF
TRBV28	.	TRBJ2-1	CATADRVGIEQFF
TRBV9	medium-sized	TRBJ1-1	CASSGTGTRPGTEAFF
TRBV28	.	TRBJ1-2	CASSLQDRAANYGYTF
TRBV6-5	.	TRBJ2-3	CASSLWTSGDTDTQYF
TRBV29-1	medium-sized	TRBJ2-2	CSAAGGTGELFF
TRBV10-3	.	TRBJ2-7	CAISDPGVYEQYF
TRBV30	medium-sized	TRBJ2-5	CARRTVGETQYF
TRBV5-3	.	TRBJ2-5	CARSSSRGRGETQYF
TRBV12-3/TRBV12-4	.	TRBJ2-5	CASTRQGWETQYF
TRBV4-3	.	TRBJ2-1	CASSQDHRLIWVSNEQFF
TRBV30	medium-sized	TRBJ1-2	CAWRGASGGYGYTF
TRBV20-1	.	TRBJ2-1	CSAPRRQASSYNEQFF
TRBV19	.	TRBJ2-1	CASTMGQGYNEQFF
TRBV28	.	TRBJ2-1	CASSSVWYSPSGNEQFF
TRBV6-4	.	TRBJ2-3	CASSRTPSTDTQYF
TRBV6-2/TRBV6-3	.	TRBJ2-2	CASSATGGGTGELFF
TRBV6-5	.	TRBJ2-7	CASRSLSHRSIQYF
TRBV11-2	.	TRBJ1-4	CASSLDVGEKLFF
TRBV28	.	TRBJ2-7	CASSIGTGLTYEQYF
TRBV24-1	.	TRBJ1-2	CATSDPGTGGRGYTF
TRBV4-1	.	TRBJ1-2	CASSQDFGGNLGYTF
TRBV4-1	.	TRBJ2-2	CASSQAPIGTGELFF
TRBV6-5	medium-sized	TRBJ2-7	CASSYSKREDPYEQYF
TRBV18	medium-sized	TRBJ1-2	CASSPSGSGGYTF
TRBV14	.	TRBJ2-1	CASSPPERGWDSYNEQFF
TRBV18	.	TRBJ2-3	CASSPIRLAGVIDTQYF
TRBV7-2	.	TRBJ2-1	CASSLYRHPNKGEQFF
TRBV30	.	TRBJ2-3	CAWRDAGGTDTQYF
TRBV4-1	.	TRBJ2-1	CASSAENNEQFF
TRBV11-2	.	TRBJ2-2	CASSLVYRGAYTGELFF
TRBV27	.	TRBJ2-1	CASSSFERGNEQFF
TRBV4-1	.	TRBJ2-1	CASSQDGGPYNEQFF